The 21 T cell receptor beta chains below were found in one sample sequenced in a study of OX40 agonist ivuxolimab in advanced cancers. Assay used: immunoSEQ multiplex PCR; TCRdb lists only in-frame clones, some missing. This sample yields more than 25,000 clones, of which around four fifths are seen a single time; approximately 26% belongs to the top ten. The sample was CD4+ or CD8+ T cells sorted from blood, taken in a trial of the OX40 agonist ivuxolimab. These receptors came from an adult with an advanced solid tumor such as melanoma, head and neck, liver or kidney cancer.

The chain uses TRBV7-6 and TRBJ1-1, with TRBD1 matching 7 bases. V was clipped by 5 bases and J by 1 base; unmatched bases: 4. The germline gives CDR1 SGHVS, CDR2 FNYEAQ. The CDR3 has 14 amino acids. DNA for the CDR3: TGTGCCAGCAGCATGACAGGGCCGAACACTGAAGCTTTCTTT. It codes for CASSMTGPNTEAFF.

The genes are TRBV5-8 and TRBJ1-5; the match to TRBD1 covers 11 bases. This CDR3 has 15 residues. The germline gives CDR1 SGHTS, CDR2 YDEGEE. V gave up 5 bases and J gave up 5 bases; unmatched junction bases: 6. Here the CDR3 reads CASSAGTGGYQPQHF. The CDR3, as DNA: TGTGCCAGCAGTGCCGGGACAGGGGGGTATCAGCCCCAGCATTTT.

By share, this clone ranks as medium-sized (0.01 to 0.1%). Additional DNA sequences in this sample encode the identical CDR3. The chain carries TRBV30 and TRBJ1-5; D not certain. CDR1 is GTSNPN and CDR2 is SVGIG in the germline V gene (reference sequence). The V gene lost 0 bases and the J gene lost 0 bases, with 3 bases spanning the gap. The CDR3 is 13 residues long. The CDR3 DNA reads as TGTGCCTGGAGTGTGGGTAGCAATCAGCCCCAGCATTTT. It is translated as CAWSVGSNQPQHF. The full variable domain, completed using reference TRBV30 and TRBJ1-5, is SQTIHQWPATLVQPVGSPLSLECTVEGTSNPNLYWYRQAAGRGLQLLFYSVGIGQISSEVPQNLSASRPQDRQFILSSKKLLLSDSGFYLCAWSVGSNQPQHFGDGTRLSIL.

The V and J genes are TRBV6-1 and TRBJ2-3; D gene unclear. The germline V gene encodes CDR1 MNHNS and CDR2 SASEGT. The V and J ends lost 6 bases and 2 bases respectively, with 9 bases between them. The CDR3 loop spans 13 amino acids. CDR3 DNA sequence: TGTGCCAGCAGCCAACCCAACACAGATACGCAGTATTTT. Protein: CASSQPNTDTQYF.

The rearrangement joins TRBV28 to TRBJ1-4; TRBD1 is a possible D gene (6 bases). The CDR3 extends over 16 amino acids. Trimming removed 6 bases from V and 0 bases from J, with 14 bases in between. Germline CDR1 MDHEN, CDR2 SYDVKM. The CDR3 sequence: CASRTDRSTTNEKLFF. The CDR3 bases are TGTGCCAGCAGAACCGACAGGTCTACAACTAATGAAAAACTGTTTTTT.

The chain joins TRBV6-6 to TRBJ2-7, with a tentative D call TRBD2 (6 bases). The CDR3 consists of 15 residues. Trimming removed 6 bases at V and 3 bases at J, with 18 bases between. Per the germline V gene, CDR1 is MNHNY and CDR2 is SVGAGI (reference sequence). This CDR3 reads CASSEGGGIFYEQYF. CDR3 sequence (DNA): TGTGCCAGCAGCGAGGGCGGAGGGATATTCTACGAGCAGTACTTC.

This clone was seen a single time. The chain joins TRBV6-6 to TRBJ2-7; D unclear. The V gene's germline CDR1 is MNHNY and CDR2 SVGAGI (reference sequence). CDR3 length equals 10 residues. The ends were cut back, 5 bases at V and 3 bases at J, with 2 bases in the middle. The CDR3 here is CASSDYEQYF. CDR3 DNA: TGTGCCAGCAGTGACTACGAGCAGTACTTC.

The J gene is TRBJ2-5, the V gene TRBV10-3, with 7 bases matching TRBD2. CDR1 is ENHRY and CDR2 is SYGVKD in the germline V gene. J gave up 4 bases and V 7 bases, and 6 bases lay outside the gene matches. This CDR3 comprises 13 residues. CDR3 amino acids: CAITPGEGETQYF. The CDR3 bases are TGTGCCATCACTCCGGGGGAGGGAGAGACCCAGTACTTC.

V usage is TRBV21-1 and J usage is TRBJ1-5; the D segment call TRBD1 is taken from the table without a DNA check. TRBV21-1 is a listed pseudogene. This CDR3 comprises 16 residues. The CDR3 DNA sequence: TGTGCCAGCAGCCTCGGACAGGGTGACAGCAATCAGCCCCAGCATTTT. Amino acids: CASSLGQGDSNQPQHF.

CDR3 sequence: CSVEDQRTDYGYTF. The CDR3 DNA follows: TGCAGCGTTGAAGATCAGCGGACGGATTATGGCTACACCTTC. This chain uses TRBV29-1 with TRBJ1-2; no reliable D call. Trimming stripped 0 bases from V and 5 bases from J, with 13 bases between. The germline CDR1 and CDR2 sequences are SQVTM and ANQGSEA. The CDR3 runs 14 residues.

The chain is built from TRBV5-6 and TRBJ1-2; 7 nucleotides align to TRBD1. The CDR3 length is 14 residues. Germline V CDR1 and CDR2: SGHDT, YYEEEE. The ends lost 4 bases at V and 4 bases at J; junction bases unmatched: 7. Here the CDR3 DNA reads TGTGCCAGCAGCGTGACAGGGACCCCCTATGGCTACACCTTC. Its translation: CASSVTGTPYGYTF.

The J gene is TRBJ1-6, the V gene TRBV5-6, with D tentatively TRBD1 (6 bases). The CDR3 runs 17 residues. Germline loops: CDR1 SGHDT, CDR2 YYEEEE. V was cut by 4 bases and J by 3 bases, with 17 bases left in between. The DNA for the CDR3 is TGTGCCAGCAGCGCCAGGGGATTCTCCTACTATAATTCACCCCTCCACTTT. Translated: CASSARGFSYYNSPLHF. The variable domain in full, completed from reference TRBV5-6 and TRBJ1-6, reads DAGVTQSPTHLIKTRGQQVTLRCSPKSGHDTVSWYQQALGQGPQFIFQYYEEEERQRGNFPDRFSGHQFPNYSSELNVNALLLGDSALYLCASSARGFSYYNSPLHFGNGTRLTVT.

V usage is TRBV21-1 and J usage is TRBJ2-5; the listed D gene, TRBD1, was not tested against the DNA. TRBJ2-7 matches the DNA end more closely, so the J call is doubtful. TRBV21-1 is an annotated pseudogene. The CDR3 covers 12 residues. The CDR3 spells CASSRGGDEQYF. As DNA, the CDR3 is TGTGCCAGCAGCCGAGGGGGTGACGAGCAGTACTTC.

V usage is TRBV9 and J usage is TRBJ2-1; D is ambiguous. This CDR3 has 10 residues. V gave up 0 bases and J gave up 8 bases, with 0 bases separating them. Per the germline V gene, CDR1 is SGDLS and CDR2 is YYNGEE. The CDR3 sequence: CASSVDEQFF. The CDR3 coding sequence is TGTGCCAGCAGCGTAGATGAGCAGTTCTTC.

The chain links TRBV7-9 to TRBJ1-2; D not resolved. Trimming cost V 1 base and J 8 bases, with 11 bases left between them. CDR1 is SEHNR, CDR2 FQNEAQ, per germline (reference sequence). The length of the CDR3 is 13 residues. CDR3 residues: CASSLEVWRGYTF. CDR3 in DNA: TGTGCCAGCAGCTTAGAGGTATGGCGCGGCTACACCTTC.

The V call is TRBV7-2, the J call TRBJ2-5; 8 nucleotides align to TRBD1. The V gene end was trimmed by 5 bases and the J gene end by 9 bases; junction bases not matched to a gene: 8. Germline-derived CDR1 and CDR2 are SGHTA and FQGNSA. This CDR3 is built from 13 residues. As DNA, the CDR3 is TGTGCCAGCAGCCAGGACAGGGTGAAGGCCCAGTACTTC. This translates into CASSQDRVKAQYF.

V and J are TRBV11-2 and TRBJ1-4; D not certain. Trimming cost V 0 bases and J 5 bases, with 10 bases left between them. CDR3 length: 15 residues. From germline, CDR1 is SGHAT and CDR2 FQNNGV. CDR3 residues: CASSLDWAVNEKLFF. CDR3 in DNA: TGTGCCAGCAGCTTAGATTGGGCAGTGAATGAAAAACTGTTTTTT.

This clone has more than one count but fewer than ten. The chain joins TRBV5-4 to TRBJ2-7, with 8 bases matching TRBD1. Germline CDR1 SGHNT, CDR2 YYREEE (reference sequence). V gave up 5 bases and J gave up 3 bases; unmatched junction bases: 10. The CDR3 has 15 residues. As DNA, the CDR3 is TGTGCCAGCAGTTCCCTCTACAGGGGGAACTACGAGCAGTACTTC. This encodes CASSSLYRGNYEQYF.

The chain uses TRBV4-3 and TRBJ2-2; D unclear. With 5 bases removed from V and 8 bases from J, the gap between germline ends came to 12 bases. The length of the CDR3 is 13 residues. The germline V gene encodes CDR1 LGHNA and CDR2 YSLEER. The CDR3 protein is CASSYHTGGELFF. The DNA for the CDR3 is TGCGCCAGCAGCTACCACACCGGGGGGGAGCTGTTTTTT.

The chain has TRBV6-1 and TRBJ2-5; TRBD1 might be the D (5 bases). The CDR3 totals 13 residues. V was pared by 4 bases and J by 0 bases, with 6 bases between. CDR1 is MNHNS, CDR2 SASEGT, per germline. For the CDR3, the DNA is TGTGCCAGCAGTGCGGACAACCAAGAGACCCAGTACTTC. Protein product: CASSADNQETQYF.

This chain joins TRBV7-9 and TRBJ1-4; D might be TRBD1 (6 bases). The CDR3 covers 17 residues. The germline V gene encodes CDR1 SEHNR and CDR2 FQNEAQ (reference sequence). Trimming pared 10 bases from V and 0 bases from J, leaving 21 bases between. CDR3 bases: TGTGCCACCCTGAGGGGGGGTCATTATGCAACTAATGAAAAACTGTTTTTT. It translates to CATLRGGHYATNEKLFF.